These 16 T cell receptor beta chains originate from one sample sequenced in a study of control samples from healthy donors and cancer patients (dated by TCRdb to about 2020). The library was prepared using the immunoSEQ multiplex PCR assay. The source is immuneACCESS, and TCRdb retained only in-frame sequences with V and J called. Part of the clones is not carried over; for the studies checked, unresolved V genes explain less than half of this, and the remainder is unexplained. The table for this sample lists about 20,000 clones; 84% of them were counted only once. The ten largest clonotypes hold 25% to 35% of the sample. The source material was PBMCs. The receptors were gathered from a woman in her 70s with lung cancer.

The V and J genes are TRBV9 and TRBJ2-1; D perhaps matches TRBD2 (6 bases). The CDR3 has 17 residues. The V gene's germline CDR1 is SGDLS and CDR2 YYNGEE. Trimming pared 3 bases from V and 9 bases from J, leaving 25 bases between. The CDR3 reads CASSAPPGRREGTEQFF. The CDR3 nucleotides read TGTGCCAGCAGCGCCCCCCCTGGGAGGCGGGAAGGGACTGAGCAGTTCTTC.

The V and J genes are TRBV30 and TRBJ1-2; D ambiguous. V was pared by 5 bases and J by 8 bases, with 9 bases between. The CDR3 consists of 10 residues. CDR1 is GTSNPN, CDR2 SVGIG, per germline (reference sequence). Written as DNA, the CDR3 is TGTGCCTGGGGCGGGCGAGGCTACACCTTC. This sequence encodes CAWGGRGYTF. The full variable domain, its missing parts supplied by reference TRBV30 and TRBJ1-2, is SQTIHQWPATLVQPVGSPLSLECTVEGTSNPNLYWYRQAAGRGLQLLFYSVGIGQISSEVPQNLSASRPQDRQFILSSKKLLLSDSGFYLCAWGGRGYTFGSGTRLTVV.

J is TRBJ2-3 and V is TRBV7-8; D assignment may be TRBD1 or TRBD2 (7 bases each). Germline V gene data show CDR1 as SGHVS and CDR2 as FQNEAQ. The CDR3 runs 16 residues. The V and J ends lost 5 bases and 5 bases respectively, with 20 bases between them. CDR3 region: CASSQGGGSGIDTQYF. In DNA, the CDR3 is TGTGCCAGCAGCCAGGGGGGCGGGAGTGGTATAGATACGCAGTATTTT.

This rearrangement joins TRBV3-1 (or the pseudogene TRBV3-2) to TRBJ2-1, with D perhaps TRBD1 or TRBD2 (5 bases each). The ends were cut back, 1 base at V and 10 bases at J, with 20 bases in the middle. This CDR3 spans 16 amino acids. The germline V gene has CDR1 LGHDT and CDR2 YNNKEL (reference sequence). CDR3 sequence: CASSQARDPIMEEQFF. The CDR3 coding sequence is TGTGCCAGCAGCCAAGCCAGGGACCCCATCATGGAGGAGCAGTTCTTC.

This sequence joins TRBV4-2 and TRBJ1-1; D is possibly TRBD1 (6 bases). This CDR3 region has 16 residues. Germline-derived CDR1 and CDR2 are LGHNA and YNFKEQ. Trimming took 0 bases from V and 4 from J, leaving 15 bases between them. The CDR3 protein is CASSQDQGGVGTEAFF. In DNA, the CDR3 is TGTGCCAGCAGCCAAGATCAAGGGGGAGTTGGCACTGAAGCTTTCTTT.

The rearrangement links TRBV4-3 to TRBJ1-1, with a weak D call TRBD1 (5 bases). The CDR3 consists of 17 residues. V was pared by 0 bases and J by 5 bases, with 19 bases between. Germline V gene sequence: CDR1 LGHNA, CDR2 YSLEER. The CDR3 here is CASSQDGTGGTWTEAFF. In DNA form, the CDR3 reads TGCGCCAGCAGCCAAGATGGGACGGGGGGGACTTGGACTGAAGCTTTCTTT.

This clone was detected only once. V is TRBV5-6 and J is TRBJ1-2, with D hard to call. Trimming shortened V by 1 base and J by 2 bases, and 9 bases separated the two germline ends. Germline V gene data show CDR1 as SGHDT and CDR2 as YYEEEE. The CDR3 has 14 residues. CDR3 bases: TGTGCCAGCAGCTTGTTTCACGGGAACTATGGCTACACCTTC. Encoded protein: CASSLFHGNYGYTF.

CDR3 residues: CSVAGGAGGVYNEQFF. The CDR3 DNA reads as TGCAGCGTCGCCGGGGGTGCGGGAGGAGTATACAATGAGCAGTTCTTC. V and J are TRBV29-1 and TRBJ2-1; 8 bases agree with TRBD2. After removal of 6 bases from V and 4 bases from J, the junction contained 14 bases not matched to a gene. In germline, CDR1 is SQVTM, CDR2 ANQGSEA. There are 16 residues in the CDR3.

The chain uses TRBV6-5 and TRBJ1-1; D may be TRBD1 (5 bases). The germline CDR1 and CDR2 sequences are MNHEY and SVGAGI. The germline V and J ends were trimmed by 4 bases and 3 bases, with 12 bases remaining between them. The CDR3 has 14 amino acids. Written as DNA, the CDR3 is TGTGCCAGCAGTTTGACGGGGCCGCACACTGAAGCTTTCTTT. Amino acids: CASSLTGPHTEAFF.

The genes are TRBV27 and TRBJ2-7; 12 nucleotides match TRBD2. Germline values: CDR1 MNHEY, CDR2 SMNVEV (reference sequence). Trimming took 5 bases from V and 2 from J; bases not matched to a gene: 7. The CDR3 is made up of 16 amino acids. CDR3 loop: CASSLRTSGTPYEQYF. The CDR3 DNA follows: TGTGCCAGCAGTCTCCGGACTAGCGGGACCCCCTACGAGCAGTACTTC.

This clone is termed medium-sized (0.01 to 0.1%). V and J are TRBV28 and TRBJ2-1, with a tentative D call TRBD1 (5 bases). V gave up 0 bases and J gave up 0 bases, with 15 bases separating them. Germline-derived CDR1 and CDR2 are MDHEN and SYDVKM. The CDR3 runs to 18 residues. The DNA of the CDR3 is TGTGCCAGCAGTTTATGGGCAGGGTCTCAGAGCTCCTACAATGAGCAGTTCTTC. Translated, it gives CASSLWAGSQSSYNEQFF.

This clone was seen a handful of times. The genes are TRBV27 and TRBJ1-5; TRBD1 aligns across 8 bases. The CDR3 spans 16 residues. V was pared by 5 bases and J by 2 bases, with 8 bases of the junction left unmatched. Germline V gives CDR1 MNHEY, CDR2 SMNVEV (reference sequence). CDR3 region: CASSPRTGSGNQPQHF. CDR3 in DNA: TGTGCCAGCAGTCCCCGGACAGGGAGCGGCAATCAGCCCCAGCATTTT.

The CDR3 loop reads CASSPISTGRNEQFF. The DNA of the CDR3 is TGTGCCAGCTCACCAATCTCGACAGGGCGTAATGAGCAGTTCTTC. V gene TRBV18 combines with J gene TRBJ2-1; 7 positions agree with TRBD1. V lost 2 bases and J lost 7; bases outside the gene matches: 8. Germline lookup yields CDR1 KGHSH and CDR2 LQKENI. The CDR3 has 15 residues.

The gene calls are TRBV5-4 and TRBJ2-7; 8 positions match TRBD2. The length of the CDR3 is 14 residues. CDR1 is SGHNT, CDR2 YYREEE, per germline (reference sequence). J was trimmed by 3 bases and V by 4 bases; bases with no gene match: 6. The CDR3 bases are TGTGCCAGCAGCACCGGGACTAGTTTCTACGAGCAGTACTTC. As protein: CASSTGTSFYEQYF.

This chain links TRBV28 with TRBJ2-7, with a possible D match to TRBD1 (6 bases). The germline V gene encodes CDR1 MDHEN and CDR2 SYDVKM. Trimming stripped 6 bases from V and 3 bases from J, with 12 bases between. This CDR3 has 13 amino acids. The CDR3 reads CASRRGSNYEQYF. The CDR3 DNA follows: TGTGCCAGCAGAAGGGGGAGTAACTACGAGCAGTACTTC. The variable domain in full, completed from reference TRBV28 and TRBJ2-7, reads DVKVTQSSRYLVKRTGEKVFLECVQDMDHENMFWYRQDPGLGLRLIYFSYDVKMKEKGDIPEGYSVSREKKERFSLILESASTNQTSMYLCASRRGSNYEQYFGPGTRLTVT.

The DNA of the CDR3 is TGCGCCAGCAGCCAAAAGGAGGGGATCGATCAGCCCCAGCATTTT. This codes for CASSQKEGIDQPQHF. The V gene is TRBV4-1, the J gene TRBJ1-5; weak D call: TRBD1 (5 bases). This CDR3 is built from 15 residues. V lost 2 bases and J 5 bases, leaving 13 bases between the germline ends. The V gene's germline CDR1 is MGHRA and CDR2 YSYEKL.